This passage covers 20 T cell receptor beta chains from one sample sequenced in a study of CD4+ T cells in melanoma. The table came from immunoSEQ multiplex PCR; TCRdb's copy has only in-frame clones and leaves some out. The table has approximately 19,000 clones, roughly 73% seen once; the top ten hold 9.7%. The origin of the receptors is a human donor with melanoma.

The chain has TRBV7-8 and TRBJ1-2, with a tentative D call TRBD1 (6 bases). Germline V gene sequence: CDR1 SGHVS, CDR2 FQNEAQ. The CDR3 sequence is 17 residues long. Trimming took off 2 bases at V and 7 bases at J, with 23 bases between the two ends. The CDR3 DNA is TGTGCCAGCAGCTTAATTAGAGGGAACTCAGGGGCAGGTGGCTACACCTTC. Its protein is CASSLIRGNSGAGGYTF.

This clone was observed once. The J gene is TRBJ2-3, the V gene TRBV30; 7 nucleotides line up with TRBD2. The junction had 7 bases not matched to a gene; V was cut back by 5 bases and J by 2 bases. The CDR3 consists of 14 residues. CDR1 and CDR2 (germline): GTSNPN, SVGIG (reference sequence). The CDR3 DNA is TGTGCCTGGTCTTACGGGGGGTTCACAGATACGCAGTATTTT. It encodes CAWSYGGFTDTQYF.

This clone was detected a few times. The chain joins TRBV30 to TRBJ1-5; 9 bases are a match to TRBD1. The germline V gene has CDR1 GTSNPN and CDR2 SVGIG (reference sequence). The V segment lost 0 bases and the J segment 5 bases; nucleotides outside the gene matches: 2. CDR3 length: 14 residues. The CDR3 sequence is CAWSVGQGYQPQHF. Written as DNA, the CDR3 is TGTGCCTGGAGTGTAGGACAGGGGTATCAGCCCCAGCATTTT.

The gene calls are TRBV18 and TRBJ2-2; D is ambiguous. V gave up 0 bases and J gave up 1 base, with 15 bases separating them. This CDR3 contains 18 residues. Germline CDR1 is KGHSH and CDR2 is LQKENI. CDR3 coding DNA: TGTGCCAGCTCACCACCCCAGGCCCAGACTCTGAACACCGGGGAGCTGTTTTTT. Its protein product is CASSPPQAQTLNTGELFF.

DNA for the CDR3: TGTGCCAGCAGCTTAGAACAGGGGCTAGCCAAAAACATTCAGTACTTC. Its translation: CASSLEQGLAKNIQYF. This chain uses TRBV7-9 with TRBJ2-4, with 7 bases identical to TRBD1. Per germline, CDR1 SEHNR and CDR2 FQNEAQ (reference sequence). The CDR3 consists of 16 residues. The V and J ends lost 1 base and 0 bases, in that order; junction bases with no gene match: 3.

In this sample, this clone turned up once. This chain links TRBV2 with TRBJ2-3; no clear D gene. V was pared by 4 bases and J by 2 bases, with 10 bases between. This CDR3 region has 14 residues. The germline gives CDR1 SNHLY, CDR2 FYNNEI. The DNA of the CDR3 is TGTGCCAGCAGTGGTGCCCTAGTCACAGATACGCAGTATTTT. Encoded protein: CASSGALVTDTQYF.

The chain is built from TRBV4-1 and TRBJ2-5, with TRBD1 identical over 7 bases. Germline CDR1 MGHRA, CDR2 YSYEKL. CDR3 length equals 15 residues. Trimming removed 2 bases from V and 1 base from J; junction bases left unmatched: 4. This CDR3 is CASSQTNRGQETQYF. In DNA form, the CDR3 reads TGCGCCAGCAGCCAAACCAACAGGGGCCAAGAGACCCAGTACTTC.

This chain uses TRBV7-6 with TRBJ1-1; D uncertain. Trimming stripped 6 bases from V and 5 bases from J, with 19 bases between. Germline V gives CDR1 SGHVS, CDR2 FNYEAQ. CDR3 length equals 15 residues. The DNA of the CDR3 is TGTGCCAGCAGGAATAGCGCGGGCGCCCGGACTGAAGCTTTCTTT. Residues: CASRNSAGARTEAFF. The variable domain in full, with the rest retrieved from reference TRBV7-6 and TRBJ1-1, is GAGVSQSPRYKVTKRGQDVALRCDPISGHVSLYWYRQALGQGPEFLTYFNYEAQQDKSGLPNDRFSAERPEGSISTLTIQRTEQRDSAMYRCASRNSAGARTEAFFGQGTRLTVV.

This chain joins TRBV6-6 and TRBJ2-2; D may be TRBD1 (5 bases). This CDR3 contains 15 residues. Germline-derived CDR1 and CDR2 are MNHNY and SVGAGI (reference sequence). V shed 1 base and J shed 1 base, with 7 bases lying between them. The CDR3 reads CASSYFTGNTGELFF. CDR3 DNA sequence: TGTGCCAGCAGTTACTTTACAGGGAACACCGGGGAGCTGTTTTTT.

This clone appeared once. The chain carries TRBV5-8 and TRBJ2-7; a weak D match, TRBD1 (6 bases). This CDR3 comprises 10 residues. The germline gives CDR1 SGHTS, CDR2 YDEGEE. CDR3 in DNA: TGTGCAGCAGGGGCGAGGGAGCAGTACTTC. Translated: CAAGAREQYF.

This clone was observed a single time. CDR3 coding DNA: TGCGCCAGCAGCCAAGGTACAGGGGTCGGAGGCTACACCTTC. Protein sequence: CASSQGTGVGGYTF. This chain uses TRBV4-1 with TRBJ1-2; 7 nucleotides match TRBD1. CDR1 and CDR2 (germline): MGHRA, YSYEKL. The CDR3 extends over 14 amino acids. Trimming took 1 base from V and 8 from J; bases not matched to a gene: 7.

In its sample, this clone ranks as medium-sized. The genes are TRBV5-1 and TRBJ2-2; TRBD1 matches at 9 bases. There are 13 residues in the CDR3. Unmatched junction bases numbered 2, after V lost 3 bases and J lost 8 bases. Germline V gene data show CDR1 as SGHRS and CDR2 as YFSETQ. The CDR3 spells CASSWTGEGELFF. The CDR3 nucleotides read TGCGCCAGCAGCTGGACAGGGGAGGGGGAGCTGTTTTTT.

The chain recombines TRBV9 with TRBJ1-1; no clear D. Trimming stripped 0 bases from V and 0 bases from J, with 3 bases between. The CDR3 is 13 amino acids. The V gene's germline CDR1 is SGDLS and CDR2 YYNGEE. The CDR3 sequence: CASSVGMNTEAFF. CDR3 bases: TGTGCCAGCAGCGTAGGGATGAACACTGAAGCTTTCTTT.

This clone was detected only once. The sample has other DNA sequences that encode this CDR3 too. The V and J genes are TRBV7-9 and TRBJ1-2; D is ambiguous. The V end lost 6 bases, the J end lost 6 bases, and 14 bases lay between the germline ends. The CDR3 is made up of 13 amino acids. Germline V gene sequence: CDR1 SEHNR, CDR2 FQNEAQ (reference sequence). The CDR3 nucleotides are TGTGCCAGCAGTTTCCCCGGCGGAAATGGCTACACCTTC. Translated, it gives CASSFPGGNGYTF.

This clone has more than one count but fewer than ten. The chain is built from TRBV19 and TRBJ2-7; 10 positions match TRBD1. The CDR3 is 13 amino acids. In germline, CDR1 is LNHDA, CDR2 SQIVND (reference sequence). With V trimmed by 5 bases and J by 6 bases, 4 bases remained unmatched. CDR3 in DNA: TGTGCCAGTAGTCGGGACAGGGGACCCGAGCAGTACTTC. This encodes CASSRDRGPEQYF.

J is TRBJ2-3 and V is TRBV7-3; D is undetermined. V was pared by 1 base and J by 5 bases, with 7 bases between. The CDR3 is made up of 13 amino acids. Germline loops: CDR1 SGHTA, CDR2 FQGTGA. This CDR3 is CASSLRDKDTQYF. CDR3 DNA: TGTGCCAGCAGCTTAAGAGATAAAGATACGCAGTATTTT.

V usage is TRBV2 and J usage is TRBJ1-2; the D gene is possibly TRBD1 (6 bases). Trimming took off 5 bases at V and 7 bases at J, with 11 bases between the two ends. The CDR3 is made up of 12 amino acids. Germline CDR1 and CDR2: SNHLY and FYNNEI. Here the CDR3 DNA reads TGTGCCAGCAGTTATAGGGGGTCTGGCTACACCTTC. As protein: CASSYRGSGYTF. The whole variable domain, filled in from reference TRBV2 and TRBJ1-2, reads EPEVTQTPSHQVTQMGQEVILRCVPISNHLYFYWYRQILGQKVEFLVSFYNNEISEKSEIFDDQFSVERPDGSNFTLKIRSTKLEDSAMYFCASSYRGSGYTFGSGTRLTVV.

The genes are TRBV4-2 and TRBJ2-4, with 8 bases fitting TRBD1. The V and J ends lost 4 bases and 0 bases, in that order; junction bases with no gene match: 20. Germline loops: CDR1 LGHNA, CDR2 YNFKEQ. This CDR3 is 21 amino acids long. This chain's CDR3 is CASSPIAGTGLLELAKNIQYF. CDR3 sequence (DNA): TGTGCCAGCAGCCCCATTGCCGGGACAGGCCTATTGGAACTAGCCAAAAACATTCAGTACTTC.

The V gene is TRBV7-3, the J gene TRBJ2-7; 10 bases align to TRBD2. CDR1 and CDR2 (germline): SGHTA, FQGTGA. Unmatched junction bases numbered 7, after V lost 5 bases and J lost 6 bases. The CDR3 is made up of 14 amino acids. The chain's CDR3 is CASSRAGGPGEQYF. CDR3 sequence (DNA): TGTGCCAGCAGCCGAGCGGGGGGGCCGGGCGAGCAGTACTTC.

This clone was counted only a few times. The CDR3 region has the DNA TGCGCCAGCAGAAATACCCCGGGACAGGGTAATTCACCCCTCCACTTT. It yields the protein CASRNTPGQGNSPLHF. The chain is built from TRBV5-1 and TRBJ1-6; the match to TRBD1 covers 9 bases. This CDR3 has 16 amino acids. V shed 5 bases, J shed 6 bases, and the junction held 9 bases outside the gene matches. Germline V CDR1 and CDR2: SGHRS, YFSETQ.